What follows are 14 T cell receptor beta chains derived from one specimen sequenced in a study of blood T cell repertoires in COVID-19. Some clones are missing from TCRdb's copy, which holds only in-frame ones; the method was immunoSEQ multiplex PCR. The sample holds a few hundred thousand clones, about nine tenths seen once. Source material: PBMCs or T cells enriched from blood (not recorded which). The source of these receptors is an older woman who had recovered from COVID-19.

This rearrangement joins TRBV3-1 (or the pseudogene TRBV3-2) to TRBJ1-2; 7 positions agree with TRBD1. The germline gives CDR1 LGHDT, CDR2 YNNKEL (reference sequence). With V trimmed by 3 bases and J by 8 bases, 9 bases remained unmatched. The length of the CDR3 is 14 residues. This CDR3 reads CASSQTSGTVGYTF. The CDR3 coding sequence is TGTGCCAGCAGCCAGACATCCGGGACAGTGGGCTACACCTTC.

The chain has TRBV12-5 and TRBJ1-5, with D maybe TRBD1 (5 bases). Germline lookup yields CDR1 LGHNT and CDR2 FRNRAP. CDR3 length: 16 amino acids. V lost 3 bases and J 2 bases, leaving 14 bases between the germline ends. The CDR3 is CASGFSPWGGNQPQHF. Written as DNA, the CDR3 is TGTGCTAGTGGTTTTTCCCCGTGGGGCGGCAATCAGCCCCAGCATTTT.

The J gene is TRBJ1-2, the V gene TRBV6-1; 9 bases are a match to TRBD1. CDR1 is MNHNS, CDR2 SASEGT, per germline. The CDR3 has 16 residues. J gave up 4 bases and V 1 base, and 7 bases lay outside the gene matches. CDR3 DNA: TGTGCCAGCAGTGAAGGGACAGGGGCGGGGAGCTATGGCTACACCTTC. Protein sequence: CASSEGTGAGSYGYTF.

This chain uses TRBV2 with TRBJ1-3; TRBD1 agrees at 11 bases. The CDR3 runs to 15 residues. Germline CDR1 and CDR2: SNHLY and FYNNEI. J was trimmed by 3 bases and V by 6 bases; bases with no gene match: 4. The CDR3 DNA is TGTGCCAGCAGCCGGACAGGGGGCGGTGGAAACACCATATATTTT. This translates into CASSRTGGGGNTIYF. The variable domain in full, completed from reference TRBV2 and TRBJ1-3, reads EPEVTQTPSHQVTQMGQEVILRCVPISNHLYFYWYRQILGQKVEFLVSFYNNEISEKSEIFDDQFSVERPDGSNFTLKIRSTKLEDSAMYFCASSRTGGGGNTIYFGEGSWLTVV.

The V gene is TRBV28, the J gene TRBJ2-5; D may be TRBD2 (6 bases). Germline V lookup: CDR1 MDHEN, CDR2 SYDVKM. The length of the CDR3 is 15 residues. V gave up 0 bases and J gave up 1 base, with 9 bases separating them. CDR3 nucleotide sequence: TGTGCCAGCAGTTTATGGATTAGCGGCCAAGAGACCCAGTACTTC. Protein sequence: CASSLWISGQETQYF.

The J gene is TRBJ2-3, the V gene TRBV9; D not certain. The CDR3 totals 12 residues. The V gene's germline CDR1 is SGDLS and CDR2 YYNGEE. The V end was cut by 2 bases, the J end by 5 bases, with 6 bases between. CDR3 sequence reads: CASSVLRDTQYF. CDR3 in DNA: TGTGCCAGCAGCGTCCTCCGAGATACGCAGTATTTT.

The CDR3: CASSPLLQGGGYTF. The CDR3 bases are TGTGCCAGCAGTCCTCTTTTACAGGGAGGGGGCTACACCTTC. This sequence joins TRBV27 and TRBJ1-2, with D maybe TRBD1 (6 bases). Germline CDR1 MNHEY, CDR2 SMNVEV (reference sequence). V dropped 5 bases and J dropped 8 bases, with 18 bases sitting between them. The length of the CDR3 is 14 residues.

The CDR3 coding sequence is TGTGCCAGCAGTTACACGGCCACGGGGACAGATACGCAGTATTTT. Amino acid sequence: CASSYTATGTDTQYF. The chain has TRBV6-5 and TRBJ2-3, with a tentative D call TRBD2 (5 bases). Germline V gene lookup returns CDR1 MNHEY and CDR2 SVGAGI. The V end lost 2 bases, the J end lost 3 bases, and 12 bases lay between the germline ends. This CDR3 is 15 amino acids long.

Written as DNA, the CDR3 is TGTGCCAGCAGTGAACTGGCGACAGGGACGTCCCTCTCTGGAAACACCATATATTTT. It specifies CASSELATGTSLSGNTIYF. The V gene is TRBV2, the J gene TRBJ1-3; 7 bases align to TRBD1. This CDR3 comprises 19 residues. The trim removed 2 bases at V and 0 bases at J, leaving 13 bases unmatched. Germline V gene lookup returns CDR1 SNHLY and CDR2 FYNNEI.

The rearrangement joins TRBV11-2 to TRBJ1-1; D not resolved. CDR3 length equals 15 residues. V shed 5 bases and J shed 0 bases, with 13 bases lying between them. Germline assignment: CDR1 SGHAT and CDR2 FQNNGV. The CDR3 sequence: CASSPLLGMNTEAFF. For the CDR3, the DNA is TGTGCCAGCAGCCCACTATTAGGCATGAACACTGAAGCTTTCTTT.

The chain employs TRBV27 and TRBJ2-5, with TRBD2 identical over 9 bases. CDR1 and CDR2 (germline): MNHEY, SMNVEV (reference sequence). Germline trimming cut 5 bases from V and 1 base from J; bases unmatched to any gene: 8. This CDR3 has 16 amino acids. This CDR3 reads CASSPWASGTQETQYF. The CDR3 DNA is TGTGCCAGCAGTCCGTGGGCTAGCGGGACCCAAGAGACCCAGTACTTC.

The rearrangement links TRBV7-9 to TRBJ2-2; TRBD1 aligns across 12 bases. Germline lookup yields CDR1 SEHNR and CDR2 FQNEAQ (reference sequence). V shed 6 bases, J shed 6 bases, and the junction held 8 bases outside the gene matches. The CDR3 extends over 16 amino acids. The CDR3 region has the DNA TGTGCCAGCAGTCCTCCCGGGACAGGGGGCCCCGGGGAGCTGTTTTTT. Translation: CASSPPGTGGPGELFF.

The CDR3: CASSLILAPTDTQYF. The CDR3 region has the DNA TGCGCCAGCAGCTTGATACTAGCACCCACAGATACGCAGTATTTT. The chain recombines TRBV5-1 with TRBJ2-3; TRBD2 is a possible D gene (6 bases). V lost 1 base and J 2 bases, leaving 11 bases between the germline ends. Germline V gene data show CDR1 as SGHRS and CDR2 as YFSETQ. The CDR3 contains 15 residues. Drawing the rest from reference TRBV5-1 and TRBJ2-3, the complete variable domain is KAGVTQTPRYLIKTRGQQVTLSCSPISGHRSVSWYQQTPGQGLQFLFEYFSETQRNKGNFPGRFSGRQFSNSRSEMNVSTLELGDSALYLCASSLILAPTDTQYFGPGTRLTVL.

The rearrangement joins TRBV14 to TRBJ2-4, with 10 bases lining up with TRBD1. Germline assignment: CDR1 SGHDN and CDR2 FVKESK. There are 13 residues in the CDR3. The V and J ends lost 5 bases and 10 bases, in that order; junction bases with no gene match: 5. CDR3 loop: CASSYTDRGIQYF. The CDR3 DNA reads TGTGCCAGCAGCTATACGGACAGGGGGATTCAGTACTTC.